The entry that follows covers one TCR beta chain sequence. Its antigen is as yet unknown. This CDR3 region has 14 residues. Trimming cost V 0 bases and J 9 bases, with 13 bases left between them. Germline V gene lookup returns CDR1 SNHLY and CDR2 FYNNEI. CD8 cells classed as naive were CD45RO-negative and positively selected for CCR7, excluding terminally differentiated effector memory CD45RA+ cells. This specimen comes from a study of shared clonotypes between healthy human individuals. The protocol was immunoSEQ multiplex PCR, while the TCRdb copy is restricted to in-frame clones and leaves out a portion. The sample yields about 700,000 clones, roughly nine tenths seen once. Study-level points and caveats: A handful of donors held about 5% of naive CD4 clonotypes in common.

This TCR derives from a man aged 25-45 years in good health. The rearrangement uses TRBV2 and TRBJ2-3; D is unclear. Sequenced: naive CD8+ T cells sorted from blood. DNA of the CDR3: TGTGCCAGCAGTGAAGCGCCGGGCAGCTTAACGCAGTATTTT. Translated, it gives CASSEAPGSLTQYF.